Following are 21 T cell receptor beta chains from one sample sequenced in a study of response to subunit inactivated influenza vaccine. A single record per CDR3 protein comes from TCRdb applying MiXCR to the RT-PCR reads. The data show about 650,000 distinct CDR3 sequences, 15% to 19% seen once. The sequences come from PBMCs from blood, collected 12 days after vaccination. Receptors originate from a man aged 45-60 years who received an inactivated influenza vaccine.

This clonotype showed up just a few times. The J gene is TRBJ2-1, the V gene TRBV6-5, with 9 positions matching TRBD2. J gave up 4 bases and V 0 bases, and 10 bases lay outside the gene matches. The CDR3 runs 18 residues. Germline lookup yields CDR1 MNHEY and CDR2 SVGAGI. This chain's CDR3 is CASSYSIRLADNYNEQFF. The CDR3 DNA follows: TGTGCCAGCAGTTACTCGATAAGACTAGCGGATAATTACAATGAGCAGTTCTTC.

The chain uses TRBV4-3 and TRBJ2-1; a weak D match, TRBD1 (6 bases). The CDR3 is 17 amino acids. CDR1 and CDR2 from the germline V gene are LGHNA and YSLEER. V lost 0 bases and J lost 2, with 14 bases in between. CDR3 bases: TGCGCCAGCAGCCAAGAGTCGAACAGGGTGGCCTACAATGAGCAGTTCTTC. It encodes CASSQESNRVAYNEQFF.

This clonotype was detected only a few times. The chain links TRBV28 to TRBJ1-2, with D maybe TRBD1 (5 bases). The germline V gene encodes CDR1 MDHEN and CDR2 SYDVKM. This CDR3 region has 16 residues. The V and J ends lost 7 bases and 7 bases respectively, with 25 bases between them. This CDR3 is CASTTFRRARVSGYTF. CDR3 nucleotides: TGTGCCAGCACCACCTTTCGCAGGGCCCGGGTCTCTGGCTACACCTTC.

This clonotype was seen a few times. The gene calls are TRBV6-2 or TRBV6-3 and TRBJ2-1; the match to TRBD2 covers 9 bases. Germline V CDR1 and CDR2: MNHEY, SVGEGT. After removal of 5 bases from V and 3 bases from J, the junction contained 8 bases not matched to a gene. The CDR3 loop spans 16 amino acids. The CDR3 is CASSDPGTSFYNEQFF. Here the CDR3 DNA reads TGTGCCAGCAGTGACCCCGGGACTAGCTTCTACAATGAGCAGTTCTTC.

The CDR3 DNA reads as TGCGCCAGCAGCTTGCCTAAGACAGGTCCTAACAATCAGCCCCAGCATTTT. It translates to CASSLPKTGPNNQPQHF. The chain employs TRBV5-1 and TRBJ1-5, with D perhaps matching TRBD1 (6 bases). In germline, CDR1 is SGHRS, CDR2 YFSETQ. V was pared by 1 base and J by 3 bases, with 17 bases between. The length of the CDR3 is 17 residues.

The chain links TRBV4-1 to TRBJ1-6; 11 nucleotides align to TRBD1. Looked up from germline, CDR1 is MGHRA and CDR2 is YSYEKL. The CDR3 contains 15 residues. Trimming took 4 bases from V and 7 from J; bases not matched to a gene: 3. CDR3 sequence reads: CASSRGTGGNSPLHF. The DNA of the CDR3 is TGCGCCAGCAGCCGTGGGACAGGGGGGAATTCACCCCTCCACTTT.

The chain couples TRBV20-1 to TRBJ2-1, with D maybe TRBD1 (6 bases). This CDR3 region has 15 residues. Germline loops: CDR1 DFQATT, CDR2 SNEGSKA (reference sequence). Trimming left V 6 bases short and J 6 bases short, with 21 bases between. This chain's CDR3 is CSAPINRDKANEQFF. Written as DNA, the CDR3 is TGCAGTGCGCCAATCAACCGGGACAAGGCCAATGAGCAGTTCTTC.

The CDR3: CASSLDGRPAVLTF. In nucleotides, the CDR3 is TGCGCCAGCAGCTTGGACGGGAGGCCCGCCGTCCTGACTTTC. This chain links TRBV5-1 with TRBJ2-6, with 7 bases fitting TRBD2. The CDR3 has 14 residues. Losses at the gene ends were 0 bases for V and 12 bases for J; bases not matched to a gene: 6. Germline V gene sequence: CDR1 SGHRS, CDR2 YFSETQ. Full variable domain (remainder filled in from reference TRBV5-1 and TRBJ2-6): KAGVTQTPRYLIKTRGQQVTLSCSPISGHRSVSWYQQTPGQGLQFLFEYFSETQRNKGNFPGRFSGRQFSNSRSEMNVSTLELGDSALYLCASSLDGRPAVLTFGAGSRLTVL.

The CDR3 reads CATSRAGGARTQYF. CDR3 in DNA: TGTGCCACCAGCAGAGCCGGGGGCGCAAGAACGCAGTATTTT. The chain joins TRBV15 to TRBJ2-3; D assignment may be TRBD1 or TRBD2 (6 bases each). The V end was cut by 1 base, the J end by 9 bases, with 14 bases between. This CDR3 region has 14 residues. The germline V gene has CDR1 LNHNV and CDR2 YYDKDF (reference sequence). The full variable domain, its missing parts supplied by reference TRBV15 and TRBJ2-3, is DAMVIQNPRYQVTQFGKPVTLSCSQTLNHNVMYWYQQKSSQAPKLLFHYYDKDFNNEADTPDNFQSRRPNTSFCFLDIRSPGLGDTAMYLCATSRAGGARTQYFGPGTRLTVL.

The chain recombines TRBV20-1 with TRBJ1-4; perhaps TRBD1 as D (5 bases). The germline V and J ends were trimmed by 3 bases and 14 bases, with 13 bases remaining between them. Per germline, CDR1 DFQATT and CDR2 SNEGSKA (reference sequence). The CDR3 is 11 amino acids. The CDR3 loop is CSARGTANLFF. For the CDR3, the DNA is TGCAGTGCTAGGGGGACCGCAAATCTGTTTTTT.

The table lists this clonotype with a few counts. The chain recombines TRBV10-2 with TRBJ2-7; no definite D call. The CDR3 has 15 residues. V was shortened by 3 bases and J by 6 bases, with 18 bases between the two germline ends. CDR1 is WSHSY, CDR2 SAAADI, per germline. The CDR3 nucleotides read TGCGCCAGCAGTGACGTCCCCATTATGGGCTCCGAGCAGTACTTC. Translating it yields CASSDVPIMGSEQYF.

This sequence joins TRBV3-1 and TRBJ2-3; 7 positions match TRBD2. Germline trimming cut 0 bases from V and 2 bases from J; bases unmatched to any gene: 8. CDR1 LGHDT and CDR2 YNNKEL come from the germline V gene (reference sequence). There are 17 residues in the CDR3. CDR3 in amino acids: CASSQEGGRVNTDTQYF. The DNA of the CDR3 is TGTGCCAGCAGCCAAGAGGGCGGGAGAGTAAACACAGATACGCAGTATTTT.

The chain joins TRBV7-9 to TRBJ2-6, with 8 bases fitting TRBD1. Trimming removed 5 bases from V and 10 bases from J; junction bases left unmatched: 7. This CDR3 has 14 residues. Germline CDR1 and CDR2: SEHNR and FQNEAQ (reference sequence). The CDR3 sequence: CASSPWTGLNVLTF. In DNA form, the CDR3 reads TGTGCCAGCAGCCCCTGGACAGGGTTGAACGTCCTGACTTTC.

There are a few counts of this clonotype. The chain employs TRBV12-3 or TRBV12-4 and TRBJ1-3, with a weak D call TRBD1 (5 bases). Trimming stripped 4 bases from V and 1 base from J, with 14 bases between. The CDR3 totals 16 residues. CDR3 loop: CASSSGGGSSGNTIYF. The CDR3 coding sequence is TGTGCCAGCAGTTCAGGCGGGGGATCTTCTGGAAACACCATATATTTT.

This clonotype came up a few times. The chain combines TRBV24-1 with TRBJ2-2, with D unclear. V lost 4 bases and J lost 2, with 13 bases in between. The V gene's germline CDR1 is KGHDR and CDR2 SFDVKD. The CDR3 length is 16 residues. CDR3 sequence reads: CATSDSLDGNTGELFF. DNA of the CDR3: TGTGCCACCAGTGACAGCCTAGACGGCAACACCGGGGAGCTGTTTTTT.

This clonotype was observed a handful of times. V and J are TRBV7-3 and TRBJ2-1; 7 positions agree with TRBD2. Germline V gene data show CDR1 as SGHTA and CDR2 as FQGTGA. Trimming removed 2 bases from V and 4 bases from J; junction bases left unmatched: 5. The CDR3 runs to 15 residues. The CDR3 DNA reads as TGTGCCAGCAGCTTACGGGCGGGAGAATACAATGAGCAGTTCTTC. Translation: CASSLRAGEYNEQFF.

V gene TRBV7-2 combines with J gene TRBJ2-1, with TRBD1 identical over 9 bases. The length of the CDR3 is 15 residues. CDR1 and CDR2 (germline): SGHTA, FQGNSA. V shed 6 bases, J shed 7 bases, and the junction held 10 bases outside the gene matches. CDR3 sequence: CASRSAGTGRNEQFF. The CDR3 DNA follows: TGTGCCAGCAGATCGGCCGGGACAGGGAGAAATGAGCAGTTCTTC.

This clonotype was found many times. This chain uses TRBV16 with TRBJ1-3; D remains unclear. V was shortened by 2 bases and J by 1 base, with 9 bases between the two germline ends. The germline CDR1 and CDR2 sequences are KGHSY and FQNENV. The CDR3 consists of 15 residues. CDR3 residues: CASSQMGTSGNTIYF. In DNA form, the CDR3 reads TGTGCCAGCAGCCAAATGGGAACTTCTGGAAACACCATATATTTT.

This clonotype appeared a few times. V usage is TRBV6-2 or TRBV6-3 and J usage is TRBJ1-6; D ambiguous. Germline V CDR1 and CDR2: MNHEY, SVGEGT. V was clipped by 2 bases and J by 7 bases, with 12 bases between them. This CDR3 region has 15 residues. Written as DNA, the CDR3 is TGTGCCAGCAGTTACCTTAATGCCGCAAATTCACCCCTCCACTTT. Protein product: CASSYLNAANSPLHF.

The chain recombines TRBV5-6 with TRBJ2-1, with D hard to call. The germline gives CDR1 SGHDT, CDR2 YYEEEE. The CDR3 is 17 residues long. The V gene lost 1 base and the J gene lost 0 bases, with 14 bases spanning the gap. The CDR3 is CASSLFWRKRSYNEQFF. DNA of the CDR3: TGTGCCAGCAGCTTGTTTTGGCGGAAACGCTCCTACAATGAGCAGTTCTTC.

CDR3 DNA sequence: TGTGCCAGCACGTCGTCCGTCCTCATGAACACTGAAGCTTTCTTT. Amino acid sequence: CASTSSVLMNTEAFF. The chain carries TRBV27 and TRBJ1-1, with D unresolved. V was trimmed by 7 bases and J by 0 bases, leaving 15 bases between them. The germline V gene encodes CDR1 MNHEY and CDR2 SMNVEV (reference sequence). CDR3 length: 15 amino acids.